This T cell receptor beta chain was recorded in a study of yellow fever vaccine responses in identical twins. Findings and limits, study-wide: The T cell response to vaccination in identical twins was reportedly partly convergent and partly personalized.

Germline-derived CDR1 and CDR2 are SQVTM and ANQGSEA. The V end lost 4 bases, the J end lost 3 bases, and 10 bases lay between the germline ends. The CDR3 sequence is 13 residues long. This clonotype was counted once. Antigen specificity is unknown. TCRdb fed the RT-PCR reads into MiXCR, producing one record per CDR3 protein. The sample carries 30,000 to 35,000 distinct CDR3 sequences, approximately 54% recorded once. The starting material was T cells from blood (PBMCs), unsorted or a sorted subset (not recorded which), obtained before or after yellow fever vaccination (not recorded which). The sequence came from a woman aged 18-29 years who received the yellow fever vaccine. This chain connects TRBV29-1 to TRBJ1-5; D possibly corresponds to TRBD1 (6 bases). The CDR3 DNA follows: TGCAGCGTTGTTCAGGGGAACAATCAGCCCCAGCATTTT. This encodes CSVVQGNNQPQHF.